The 19 T cell receptor beta chains below were found in one sample sequenced in a study of PD-L1 blockade in urothelial cancer. The table came from immunoSEQ multiplex PCR; TCRdb's copy has only in-frame clones and leaves some out. The sample holds 120,000 or so clones, roughly 88% seen once. The time point: peripheral blood 6 weeks after treatment start. The sample in question was PBMCs, obtained around atezolizumab (anti-PD-L1) treatment. Every receptor here comes from a man aged 45-65 years with urothelial cancer.

This clone was picked up one time. The rearrangement links TRBV5-6 to TRBJ2-1, with 8 bases fitting TRBD1. Looked up from germline, CDR1 is SGHDT and CDR2 is YYEEEE. The CDR3 runs 16 residues. The V and J ends lost 4 bases and 4 bases, in that order; junction bases with no gene match: 10. The CDR3 region has the DNA TGTGCCAGCAGCAGCAGAGCAGGGGGCGCTTACAATGAGCAGTTCTTC. This translates into CASSSRAGGAYNEQFF.

The V and J genes are TRBV5-4 and TRBJ1-2; a weak D match, TRBD1 (6 bases). The germline V gene encodes CDR1 SGHNT and CDR2 YYREEE (reference sequence). The CDR3 totals 16 residues. Trimming cost V 3 bases and J 7 bases, with 22 bases left between them. As DNA, the CDR3 is TGTGCCAGCAGCTCGCCGTCAGGGGTCGGACGAGCTGGCTACACCTTC. Its protein product is CASSSPSGVGRAGYTF.

The chain recombines TRBV6-5 with TRBJ2-7, with 12 bases matching TRBD2. CDR3 length: 14 amino acids. V trimming: 2 bases; J trimming: 5 bases; junction bases outside the gene matches: 1. The germline gives CDR1 MNHEY, CDR2 SVGAGI. CDR3: CASSYLAGGNEQYF. In DNA form, the CDR3 reads TGTGCCAGCAGTTACCTAGCGGGAGGGAACGAGCAGTACTTC.

The rearrangement joins TRBV30 to TRBJ2-7, with a possible D match to TRBD2 (6 bases). CDR1 and CDR2 from the germline V gene are GTSNPN and SVGIG (reference sequence). This CDR3 has 14 residues. V gave up 0 bases and J gave up 2 bases, with 11 bases separating them. The CDR3 bases are TGTGCCTGGAGTGTGCTAGGGGAGGCCTACGAGCAGTACTTC. This translates into CAWSVLGEAYEQYF.

CDR3 DNA: TGTGCCAGCAGTCTGACTCTAGGGGGCTCCTACGAGCAGTACTTC. Its translation: CASSLTLGGSYEQYF. J is TRBJ2-7 and V is TRBV6-1; a possible D gene is TRBD1 (6 bases). Germline values: CDR1 MNHNS, CDR2 SASEGT. The CDR3 is 15 amino acids. V was trimmed by 5 bases and J by 0 bases, leaving 14 bases between them.

This rearrangement joins TRBV4-2 to TRBJ2-3; D remains ambiguous. V was trimmed by 1 base and J by 3 bases, leaving 14 bases between them. The CDR3 is 16 amino acids. Germline CDR1 reads LGHNA; CDR2 reads YNFKEQ. The CDR3 sequence: CASSQGGLSLTDTQYF. Here the CDR3 DNA reads TGTGCCAGCAGCCAAGGCGGCCTCTCCCTAACAGATACGCAGTATTTT.

The chain couples TRBV19 to TRBJ1-2; 10 positions agree with TRBD1. The CDR3 has 15 amino acids. The germline CDR1 and CDR2 sequences are LNHDA and SQIVND (reference sequence). With V trimmed by 5 bases and J by 2 bases, 5 bases remained unmatched. In nucleotides, the CDR3 is TGTGCCAGTAGTGTCCCGGGACAGGGGAACTATGGCTACACCTTC. Translation gives CASSVPGQGNYGYTF.

The chain recombines TRBV30 with TRBJ2-3, with TRBD2 as a possible D gene (5 bases). CDR1 is GTSNPN, CDR2 SVGIG, per germline (reference sequence). This CDR3 spans 14 amino acids. With 5 bases removed from V and 4 bases from J, the gap between germline ends came to 16 bases. Here the CDR3 DNA reads TGTGCCTGGGGGAGTGGGTATCGTTCAGATACGCAGTATTTT. It codes for CAWGSGYRSDTQYF.

This clone was seen once. The chain links TRBV27 to TRBJ1-4; no reliable D call. With 2 bases removed from V and 10 bases from J, the gap between germline ends came to 11 bases. The CDR3 has 13 amino acids. The V gene's germline CDR1 is MNHEY and CDR2 SMNVEV (reference sequence). The DNA of the CDR3 is TGTGCCAGCAGTTTAGTTTTGGTCGGAAAACTGTTTTTT. Protein product: CASSLVLVGKLFF.

In DNA form, the CDR3 reads TGTGCCAGCAGTTACGGATGGACAGGGAGGTATGGCTACACCTTC. It encodes CASSYGWTGRYGYTF. This chain uses TRBV6-5 with TRBJ1-2, with 8 bases matching TRBD1. The CDR3 is 15 amino acids. V was pared by 2 bases and J by 5 bases, with 7 bases of the junction left unmatched. Germline assignment: CDR1 MNHEY and CDR2 SVGAGI.

This sequence joins TRBV19 and TRBJ2-5; TRBD2 aligns across 10 bases. Germline CDR1 reads LNHDA; CDR2 reads SQIVND (reference sequence). With 3 bases clipped from V and 0 bases from J, the junction kept 1 base outside the gene matches. CDR3 length: 15 amino acids. CDR3 sequence reads: CASSMTSGYQETQYF. The CDR3 region has the DNA TGTGCCAGTAGTATGACTAGCGGGTACCAAGAGACCCAGTACTTC.

The J gene is TRBJ2-1, the V gene TRBV11-2, with a tentative D call TRBD1 (5 bases). From germline, CDR1 is SGHAT and CDR2 FQNNGV. The CDR3 runs to 15 residues. With 1 base removed from V and 10 bases from J, the gap between germline ends came to 17 bases. Here the CDR3 DNA reads TGTGCCAGCAGCTTAGGGTTAGGTCCCACAGGAGAGCAGTTCTTC. It specifies CASSLGLGPTGEQFF.

The chain joins TRBV18 to TRBJ2-7; 7 nucleotides line up with TRBD2. Germline V gene lookup returns CDR1 KGHSH and CDR2 LQKENI. The CDR3 is 15 residues long. The J segment lost 4 bases and the V segment lost 1 base, leaving 7 bases of the junction unmatched. The CDR3 reads CASSPQASGKYEQYF. CDR3 coding DNA: TGTGCCAGCTCACCACAGGCTAGCGGAAAGTACGAGCAGTACTTC. Together with reference TRBV18 and TRBJ2-7, the CDR3 gives the full variable domain: NAGVMQNPRHLVRRRGQEARLRCSPMKGHSHVYWYRQLPEEGLKFMVYLQKENIIDESGMPKERFSAEFPKEGPSILRIQQVVRGDSAAYFCASSPQASGKYEQYFGPGTRLTVT.

The chain links TRBV6-6 to TRBJ2-7; the match to TRBD1 covers 9 bases. V shed 0 bases and J 4 bases; nucleotides not matched to a gene: 7. Germline V gene data show CDR1 as MNHNY and CDR2 as SVGAGI (reference sequence). CDR3 size: 16 residues. CDR3 nucleotides: TGTGCCAGCAGTTACTCCCTCCGGGGACAGGGATACGAGCAGTACTTC. Amino acid sequence: CASSYSLRGQGYEQYF.

The chain links TRBV6-1 to TRBJ2-7, with a weak D call TRBD1 (5 bases). The CDR3 runs 13 residues. Per the germline V gene, CDR1 is MNHNS and CDR2 is SASEGT. V dropped 10 bases and J dropped 1 base, with 14 bases sitting between them. This chain's CDR3 is CATSGYQSYEQYF. The CDR3 DNA sequence: TGTGCCACTTCAGGGTATCAGTCCTACGAGCAGTACTTC.

The chain employs TRBV7-6 and TRBJ1-5, with TRBD1 matching over 11 bases. J was trimmed by 8 bases and V by 5 bases; bases with no gene match: 11. The length of the CDR3 is 16 residues. From germline, CDR1 is SGHVS and CDR2 FNYEAQ. The CDR3 DNA follows: TGTGCCAGCAGCCCTGGACAGGGGGCGGATTGGGAGCCCCAGCATTTT. This gives the protein CASSPGQGADWEPQHF. The variable domain in full, with the rest retrieved from reference TRBV7-6 and TRBJ1-5, is GAGVSQSPRYKVTKRGQDVALRCDPISGHVSLYWYRQALGQGPEFLTYFNYEAQQDKSGLPNDRFSAERPEGSISTLTIQRTEQRDSAMYRCASSPGQGADWEPQHFGDGTRLSIL.

The V call is TRBV5-1, the J call TRBJ1-6; 10 bases map to TRBD1. In germline, CDR1 is SGHRS, CDR2 YFSETQ. The CDR3 sequence is 16 residues long. The ends lost 4 bases at V and 7 bases at J; junction bases unmatched: 8. DNA for the CDR3: TGCGCCAGCAGCGCCTACCCGGGACAGGGGAATTCACCCCTCCACTTT. It encodes CASSAYPGQGNSPLHF.

The chain carries TRBV9 and TRBJ2-1; D uncertain. The germline V gene has CDR1 SGDLS and CDR2 YYNGEE. V was pared by 2 bases and J by 2 bases, with 5 bases between. This CDR3 spans 13 amino acids. The CDR3, as DNA: TGTGCCAGCAGCGTTCGGGCCTACAATGAGCAGTTCTTC. Encoded protein: CASSVRAYNEQFF.

This clone has only a few counts. V usage is TRBV2 and J usage is TRBJ2-2; D is ambiguous. V was trimmed by 2 bases and J by 7 bases, leaving 8 bases between them. The CDR3 runs 13 residues. Germline lookup yields CDR1 SNHLY and CDR2 FYNNEI. The CDR3 DNA sequence: TGTGCCAGCAGTGAAATGAGAAACGGGGAGCTGTTTTTT. Translated, it gives CASSEMRNGELFF.